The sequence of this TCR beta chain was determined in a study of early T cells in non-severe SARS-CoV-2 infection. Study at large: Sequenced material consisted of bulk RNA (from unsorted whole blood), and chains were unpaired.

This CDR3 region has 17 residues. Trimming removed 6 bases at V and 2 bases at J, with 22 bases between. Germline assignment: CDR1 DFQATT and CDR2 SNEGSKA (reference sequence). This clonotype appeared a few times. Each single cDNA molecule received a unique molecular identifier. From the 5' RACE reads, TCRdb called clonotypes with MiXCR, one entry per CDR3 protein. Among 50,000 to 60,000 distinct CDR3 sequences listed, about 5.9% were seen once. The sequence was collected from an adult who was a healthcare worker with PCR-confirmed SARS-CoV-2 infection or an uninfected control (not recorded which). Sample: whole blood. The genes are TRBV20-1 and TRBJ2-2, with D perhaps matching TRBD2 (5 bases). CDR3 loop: CSAKGEVGHSNTGELFF. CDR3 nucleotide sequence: TGCAGTGCCAAGGGAGAGGTTGGTCACTCCAACACCGGGGAGCTGTTTTTT.